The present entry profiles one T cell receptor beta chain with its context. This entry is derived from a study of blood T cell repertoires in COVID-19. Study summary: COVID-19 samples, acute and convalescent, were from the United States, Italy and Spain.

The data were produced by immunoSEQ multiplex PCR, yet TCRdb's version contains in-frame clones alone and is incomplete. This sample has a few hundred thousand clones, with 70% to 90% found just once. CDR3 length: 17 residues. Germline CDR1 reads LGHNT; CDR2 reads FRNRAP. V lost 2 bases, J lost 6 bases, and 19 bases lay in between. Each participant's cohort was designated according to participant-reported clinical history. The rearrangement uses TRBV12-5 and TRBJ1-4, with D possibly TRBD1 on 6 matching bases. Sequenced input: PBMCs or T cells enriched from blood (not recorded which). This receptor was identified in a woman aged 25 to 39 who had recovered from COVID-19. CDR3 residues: CASGLIQGAMTDEKLFF. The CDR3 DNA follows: TGTGCTAGTGGTTTGATACAGGGCGCAATGACGGATGAAAAACTGTTTTTT.